This T cell receptor beta chain was profiled in a study of shared clonotypes between healthy human individuals. The CDR3 is 15 amino acids. The V and J ends lost 0 bases and 0 bases, in that order; junction bases with no gene match: 2. Germline-derived CDR1 and CDR2 are MNHEY and SVGAGI. The table lists this clone with a count of one. No antigen is known for it. Other nucleotide sequences from this sample produce the same CDR3. Assay used: immunoSEQ multiplex PCR; TCRdb lists only in-frame clones, some missing. The data show roughly 2.2 million clones, with roughly 90% seen just once and around 0.4% held by the top ten. Findings and limits, study-wide: Some naive CD4 clonotypes, 5% to 5.5%, turned up in common across a handful of donors. Naive subsets usually exceeded memory subsets in estimated richness.

This receptor was obtained from a man aged 18 to 30 in good health. Some clones in this sample may be carry-over from other donors' samples. The chain joins TRBV6-5 to TRBJ2-7; 7 bases map to TRBD2. Sample: naive CD4+ T cells from PBMCs. The subset: CD45RA+ positively selected. Here the CDR3 DNA reads TGTGCCAGCAGTTACTCGGGCGGGAGCTCCTACGAGCAGTACTTC. Its protein product is CASSYSGGSSYEQYF.